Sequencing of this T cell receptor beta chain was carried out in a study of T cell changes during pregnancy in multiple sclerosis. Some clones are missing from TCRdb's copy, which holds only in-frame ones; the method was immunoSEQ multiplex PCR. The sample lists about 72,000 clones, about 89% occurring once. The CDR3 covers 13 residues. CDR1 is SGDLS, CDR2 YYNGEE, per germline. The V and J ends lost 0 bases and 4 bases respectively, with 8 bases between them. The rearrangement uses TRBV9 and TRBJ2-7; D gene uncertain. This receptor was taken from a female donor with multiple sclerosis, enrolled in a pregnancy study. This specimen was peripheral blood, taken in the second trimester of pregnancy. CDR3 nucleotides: TGTGCCAGCAGCGTAGGCGTCCAATACGAGCAGTACTTC. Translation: CASSVGVQYEQYF.